This T cell receptor beta chain originates from a study of blood T cells in healthy people across ages. This clonotype showed up just a few times. Through a sample-barcoded 5' primer and a J-beta primer mix, a second PCR was run for 7 to 11 cycles. Through a template-switch adaptor with 12 random nucleotides, each cDNA molecule received a tag. CDR3-containing paired-end reads numbering at least 2.5 million came from each sample. TCRdb re-derived calls from the 5' RACE reads in MiXCR, one entry per CDR3 protein. This sample has more than 800,000 distinct CDR3 sequences, with around 28% found just once. The CDR3 is made up of 15 amino acids. With V trimmed by 7 bases and J by 8 bases, 9 bases remained unmatched.

The source material was blood. The clonotype originates from an elderly woman in good health. V usage is TRBV12-3 or TRBV12-4 and J usage is TRBJ1-6; 9 bases align to TRBD1. The CDR3 spells CASTPGDREDSPLHF. The CDR3 DNA reads as TGTGCCAGCACCCCCGGGGACAGGGAGGATTCACCCCTCCACTTT.